These T cell receptor beta chains were read from a single sample in a study of T cell therapy after organ transplantation. These TCRs' antigens remain unknown. The protocol was immunoSEQ multiplex PCR, while the TCRdb copy is restricted to in-frame clones and leaves out a portion. Of about 2,300 clones in the sample, about 70% were seen once. The material sequenced was CD8+ T cells from blood, taken after autologous CMV-specific T cell therapy. The receptors were gathered from a human patient who had received a solid organ transplant and had CMV disease. A subset of T cells may come from the graft donor. The conserved cysteine and the conserved F or W are not part of the CDR3 here. The order of the fields is D gene, V gene, J gene, CDR3 protein. D genes are given only for firm matches.

d_gene: TRBD1; v_gene: TRBV5-4; j_gene: TRBJ1-6; CDR3aa: ASNSSGTVDSPLH
d_gene: .; v_gene: TRBV29-1; j_gene: TRBJ2-7; CDR3aa: SVVARTSYEQY
d_gene: .; v_gene: TRBV7-9; j_gene: TRBJ2-3; CDR3aa: ASSPPPPGDTDTQY
d_gene: TRBD2; v_gene: TRBV4-2; j_gene: TRBJ2-7; CDR3aa: ASSHEGVAGSYEQY
d_gene: .; v_gene: TRBV7-9; j_gene: TRBJ1-1; CDR3aa: ASSTNTEAF
d_gene: .; v_gene: TRBV7-8; j_gene: TRBJ1-2; CDR3aa: ASSFGLGQSTGYT
d_gene: TRBD2; v_gene: TRBV28; j_gene: TRBJ2-3; CDR3aa: ASSLPSGREGHFGTDTQY
d_gene: TRBD2; v_gene: TRBV7-1; j_gene: TRBJ2-3; CDR3aa: ASSFSAFSGSDTDTQY
d_gene: TRBD1; v_gene: TRBV2; j_gene: TRBJ2-2; CDR3aa: ASTPPGQGYTGELF
d_gene: .; v_gene: TRBV7-9; j_gene: TRBJ2-7; CDR3aa: ASSLVLGAYEQY
d_gene: TRBD1; v_gene: TRBV15; j_gene: TRBJ2-7; CDR3aa: ATSRFTGGSSYEQY
d_gene: TRBD1; v_gene: TRBV11-2; j_gene: TRBJ2-4; CDR3aa: ASSPRQGSKNIQY
d_gene: TRBD2; v_gene: TRBV15; j_gene: TRBJ2-1; CDR3aa: ATSRDSSGRGLGEQF
d_gene: .; v_gene: TRBV20-1; j_gene: TRBJ2-7; CDR3aa: SARGSYEQY
d_gene: TRBD2; v_gene: TRBV10-3; j_gene: TRBJ2-7; CDR3aa: ASSPSGTSYEQY
d_gene: TRBD2; v_gene: TRBV4-1; j_gene: TRBJ2-3; CDR3aa: ASSQDITSGVTDTQY
d_gene: .; v_gene: TRBV5-8; j_gene: TRBJ2-1; CDR3aa: ASITDREEF
d_gene: TRBD2; v_gene: TRBV6-5; j_gene: TRBJ2-3; CDR3aa: ASSSWSGRALDTQY
d_gene: .; v_gene: TRBV7-9; j_gene: TRBJ2-1; CDR3aa: ASSLKVRGEQF
d_gene: .; v_gene: TRBV4-3; j_gene: TRBJ2-7; CDR3aa: ASSQDTRGRGYEQY
d_gene: TRBD1; v_gene: TRBV10-1; j_gene: TRBJ2-7; CDR3aa: ASSVRTGPSYEQY
d_gene: .; v_gene: TRBV9; j_gene: TRBJ1-1; CDR3aa: ASSVEGATGLGTEAF
d_gene: TRBD1; v_gene: TRBV28; j_gene: TRBJ2-2; CDR3aa: ASSPTGAGELF
d_gene: TRBD2; v_gene: TRBV7-8; j_gene: TRBJ2-3; CDR3aa: ASSTILAGIADTQY
d_gene: .; v_gene: TRBV6-1; j_gene: TRBJ1-6; CDR3aa: ASSEMQGSNSPLH
d_gene: TRBD2; v_gene: TRBV4-1; j_gene: TRBJ2-3; CDR3aa: ASSLEGTGGEADTQY
d_gene: .; v_gene: TRBV5-4; j_gene: TRBJ2-2; CDR3aa: ASSLGLGELF
d_gene: TRBD2; v_gene: TRBV19; j_gene: TRBJ2-3; CDR3aa: ASSIFPTLAGVTDTQY
d_gene: .; v_gene: TRBV29-1; j_gene: TRBJ2-7; CDR3aa: SVAPGSSYEQY
d_gene: .; v_gene: TRBV13; j_gene: TRBJ2-7; CDR3aa: ASSEAVYEQY
d_gene: .; v_gene: TRBV4-2; j_gene: TRBJ2-1; CDR3aa: ASSQDATFESSYNEQF
d_gene: .; v_gene: TRBV25-1; j_gene: TRBJ2-1; CDR3aa: ASSLGDEQF
d_gene: .; v_gene: TRBV30; j_gene: TRBJ1-1; CDR3aa: AWRFFGGEAF
d_gene: .; v_gene: TRBV5-5; j_gene: TRBJ2-1; CDR3aa: ASSFTGEGYNEQF
d_gene: .; v_gene: TRBV7-6; j_gene: TRBJ2-5; CDR3aa: ASSLVIQETQY
d_gene: .; v_gene: TRBV28; j_gene: TRBJ2-5; CDR3aa: ASSTSLRGRWGETQY
d_gene: TRBD1; v_gene: TRBV19; j_gene: TRBJ2-2; CDR3aa: ASSLRPRTGGAVGELF
d_gene: .; v_gene: TRBV11-3; j_gene: TRBJ1-2; CDR3aa: ASSLSPSGGDGYT
d_gene: .; v_gene: TRBV4-3; j_gene: TRBJ2-7; CDR3aa: ASSQDRTGHSYEQY
d_gene: .; v_gene: TRBV5-6; j_gene: TRBJ2-1; CDR3aa: ASSPGRYNEQF
d_gene: TRBD1; v_gene: TRBV28; j_gene: TRBJ2-7; CDR3aa: ASTPGQGYYEQY
d_gene: TRBD1; v_gene: TRBV19; j_gene: TRBJ1-1; CDR3aa: ASSRDREGRTEAF